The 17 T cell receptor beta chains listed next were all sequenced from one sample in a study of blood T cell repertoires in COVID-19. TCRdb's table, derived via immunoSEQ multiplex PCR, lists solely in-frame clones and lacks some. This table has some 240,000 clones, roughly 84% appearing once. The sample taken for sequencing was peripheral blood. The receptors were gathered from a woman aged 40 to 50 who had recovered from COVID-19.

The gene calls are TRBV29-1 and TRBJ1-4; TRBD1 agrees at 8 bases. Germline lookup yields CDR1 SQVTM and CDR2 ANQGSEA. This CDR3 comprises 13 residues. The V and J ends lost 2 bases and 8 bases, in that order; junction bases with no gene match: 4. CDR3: CSVESDRDEKLFF. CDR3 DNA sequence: TGCAGCGTTGAATCGGACAGGGACGAAAAACTGTTTTTT.

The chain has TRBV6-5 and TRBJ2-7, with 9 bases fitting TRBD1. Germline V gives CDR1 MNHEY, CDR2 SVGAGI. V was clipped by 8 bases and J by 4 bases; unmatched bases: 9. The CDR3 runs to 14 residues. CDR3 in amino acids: CASSRDRVGYEQYF. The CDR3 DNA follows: TGTGCCAGCTCCCGGGACAGGGTTGGTTACGAGCAGTACTTC.

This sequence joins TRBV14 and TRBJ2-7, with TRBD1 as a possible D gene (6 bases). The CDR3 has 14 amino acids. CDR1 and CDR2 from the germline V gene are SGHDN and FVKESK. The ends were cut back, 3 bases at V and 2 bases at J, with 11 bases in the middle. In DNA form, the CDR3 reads TGTGCCAGCAGCCACCCCGGGACAACCTACGAGCAGTACTTC. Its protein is CASSHPGTTYEQYF.

CDR3 sequence reads: CATSRDLGTIIAEAFF. The DNA for the CDR3 is TGTGCCACCAGCAGAGATCTGGGGACAATCATCGCTGAAGCTTTCTTT. The chain uses TRBV15 and TRBJ1-1; tentatively, D is TRBD1 (6 bases). The CDR3 spans 16 residues. V gave up 0 bases and J gave up 6 bases, with 17 bases separating them. Germline CDR1 LNHNV, CDR2 YYDKDF (reference sequence). The complete variable domain, with remaining parts taken from reference TRBV15 and TRBJ1-1, reads DAMVIQNPRYQVTQFGKPVTLSCSQTLNHNVMYWYQQKSSQAPKLLFHYYDKDFNNEADTPDNFQSRRPNTSFCFLDIRSPGLGDTAMYLCATSRDLGTIIAEAFFGQGTRLTVV.

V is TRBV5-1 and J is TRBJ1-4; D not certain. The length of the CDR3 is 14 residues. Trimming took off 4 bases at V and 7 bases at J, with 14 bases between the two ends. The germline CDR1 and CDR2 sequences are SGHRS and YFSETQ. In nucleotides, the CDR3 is TGCGCCAGCAGCCTGAGCGGAGCCTCTGAAAAACTGTTTTTT. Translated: CASSLSGASEKLFF.

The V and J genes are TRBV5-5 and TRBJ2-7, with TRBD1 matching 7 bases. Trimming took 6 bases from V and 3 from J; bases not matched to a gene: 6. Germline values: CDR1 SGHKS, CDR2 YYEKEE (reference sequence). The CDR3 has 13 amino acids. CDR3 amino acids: CASNYRDSYEQYF. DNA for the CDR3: TGTGCCAGCAACTACCGGGACAGCTACGAGCAGTACTTC.

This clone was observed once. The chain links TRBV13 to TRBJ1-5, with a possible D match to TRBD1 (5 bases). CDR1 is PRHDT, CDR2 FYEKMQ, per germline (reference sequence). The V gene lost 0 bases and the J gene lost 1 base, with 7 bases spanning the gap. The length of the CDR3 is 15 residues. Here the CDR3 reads CASSLGAGSNQPQHF. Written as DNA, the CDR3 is TGTGCCAGCAGCTTAGGTGCAGGGAGCAATCAGCCCCAGCATTTT. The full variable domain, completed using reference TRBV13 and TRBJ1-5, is AAGVIQSPRHLIKEKRETATLKCYPIPRHDTVYWYQQGPGQDPQFLISFYEKMQSDKGSIPDRFSAQQFSDYHSELNMSSLELGDSALYFCASSLGAGSNQPQHFGDGTRLSIL.

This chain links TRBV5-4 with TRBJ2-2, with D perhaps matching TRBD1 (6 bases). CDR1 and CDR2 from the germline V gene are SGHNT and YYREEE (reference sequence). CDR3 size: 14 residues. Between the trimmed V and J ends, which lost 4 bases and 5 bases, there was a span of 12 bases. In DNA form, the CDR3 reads TGTGCCAGCAGCGACCGGGACATAACCGGGGAGCTGTTTTTT. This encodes CASSDRDITGELFF.

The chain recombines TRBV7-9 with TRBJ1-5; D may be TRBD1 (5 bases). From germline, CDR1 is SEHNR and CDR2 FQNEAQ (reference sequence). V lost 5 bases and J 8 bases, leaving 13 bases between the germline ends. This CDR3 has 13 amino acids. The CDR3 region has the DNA TGTGCCAGCAGCCCAAGCGGGGGTGAGCCCCAGCATTTT. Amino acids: CASSPSGGEPQHF.

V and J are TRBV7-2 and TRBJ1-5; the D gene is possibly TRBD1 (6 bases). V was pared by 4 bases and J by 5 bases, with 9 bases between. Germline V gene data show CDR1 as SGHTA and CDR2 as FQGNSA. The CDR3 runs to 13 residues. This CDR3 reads CASSSRTDQPQHF. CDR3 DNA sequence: TGTGCCAGCAGCTCCCGGACAGATCAGCCCCAGCATTTT.

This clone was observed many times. This CDR3 reads CASAATSGGTDTQYF. The CDR3 DNA reads TGTGCCAGCGCCGCGACTAGCGGGGGGACAGATACGCAGTATTTT. V usage is TRBV6-5 and J usage is TRBJ2-3; 13 bases are a match to TRBD2. With 8 bases clipped from V and 3 bases from J, the junction kept 5 bases outside the gene matches. The CDR3 length is 15 residues. The germline gives CDR1 MNHEY, CDR2 SVGAGI.

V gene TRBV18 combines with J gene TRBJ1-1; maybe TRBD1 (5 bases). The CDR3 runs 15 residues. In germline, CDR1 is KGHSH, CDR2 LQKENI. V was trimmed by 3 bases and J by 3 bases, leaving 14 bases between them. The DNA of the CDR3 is TGTGCCAGCTCACCCAGTACTACGGGGGACACTGAAGCTTTCTTT. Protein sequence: CASSPSTTGDTEAFF.

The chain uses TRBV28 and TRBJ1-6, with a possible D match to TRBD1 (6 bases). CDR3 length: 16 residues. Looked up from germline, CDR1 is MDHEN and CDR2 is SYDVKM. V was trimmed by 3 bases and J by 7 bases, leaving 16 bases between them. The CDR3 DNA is TGTGCCAGCAGTTTTCGTTTGCAGGGGCGAAATTCACCCCTCCACTTT. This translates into CASSFRLQGRNSPLHF.

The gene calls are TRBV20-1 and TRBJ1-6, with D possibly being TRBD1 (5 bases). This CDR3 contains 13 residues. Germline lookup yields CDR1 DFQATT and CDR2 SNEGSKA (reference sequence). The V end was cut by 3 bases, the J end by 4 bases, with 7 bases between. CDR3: CSASRGYNSPLHF. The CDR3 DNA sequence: TGCAGTGCTAGTAGGGGATATAATTCACCCCTCCACTTT.

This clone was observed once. CDR3 sequence: CASSRVQGAHEQFF. As DNA, the CDR3 is TGTGCCAGCAGCCGGGTACAGGGGGCCCATGAGCAGTTCTTC. The rearrangement uses TRBV7-3 and TRBJ2-1, with TRBD1 matching over 9 bases. The germline CDR1 and CDR2 sequences are SGHTA and FQGTGA. The CDR3 extends over 14 amino acids. V shed 5 bases and J 8 bases; nucleotides not matched to a gene: 7. Drawing the rest from reference TRBV7-3 and TRBJ2-1, the complete variable domain is GAGVSQTPSNKVTEKGKYVELRCDPISGHTALYWYRQSLGQGPEFLIYFQGTGAADDSGLPNDRFFAVRPEGSVSTLKIQRTERGDSAVYLCASSRVQGAHEQFFGPGTRLTVL.

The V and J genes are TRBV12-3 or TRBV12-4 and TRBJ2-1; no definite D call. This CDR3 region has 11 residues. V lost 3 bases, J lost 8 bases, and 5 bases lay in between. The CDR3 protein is CASSFNYEQFF. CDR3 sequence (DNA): TGTGCCAGCAGTTTTAACTATGAGCAGTTCTTC.

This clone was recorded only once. CDR3 sequence (DNA): TGTGCCAGCAGTAGGGGACATAGCACAGATACGCAGTATTTT. This codes for CASSRGHSTDTQYF. The chain couples TRBV3-1 (or the pseudogene TRBV3-2) to TRBJ2-3; possible D gene TRBD1, 6 bases. The CDR3 is made up of 14 amino acids. The germline V and J ends were trimmed by 6 bases and 0 bases, with 10 bases remaining between them. Germline CDR1 and CDR2: LGHDT and YNNKEL (reference sequence).